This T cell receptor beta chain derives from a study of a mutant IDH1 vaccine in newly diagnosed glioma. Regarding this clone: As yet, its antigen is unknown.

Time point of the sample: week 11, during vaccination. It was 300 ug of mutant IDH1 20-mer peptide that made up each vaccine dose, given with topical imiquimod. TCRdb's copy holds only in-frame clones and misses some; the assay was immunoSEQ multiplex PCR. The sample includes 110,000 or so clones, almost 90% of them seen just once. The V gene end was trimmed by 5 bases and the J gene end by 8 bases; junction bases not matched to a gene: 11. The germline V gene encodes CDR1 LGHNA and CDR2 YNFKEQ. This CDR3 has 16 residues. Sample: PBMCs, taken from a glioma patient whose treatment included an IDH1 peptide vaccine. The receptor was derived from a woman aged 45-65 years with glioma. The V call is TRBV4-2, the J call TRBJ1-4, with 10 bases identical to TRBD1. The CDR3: CASSARDRGREEKLFF. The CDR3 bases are TGTGCCAGCAGCGCCCGAGACAGGGGGCGAGAAGAAAAACTGTTTTTT.